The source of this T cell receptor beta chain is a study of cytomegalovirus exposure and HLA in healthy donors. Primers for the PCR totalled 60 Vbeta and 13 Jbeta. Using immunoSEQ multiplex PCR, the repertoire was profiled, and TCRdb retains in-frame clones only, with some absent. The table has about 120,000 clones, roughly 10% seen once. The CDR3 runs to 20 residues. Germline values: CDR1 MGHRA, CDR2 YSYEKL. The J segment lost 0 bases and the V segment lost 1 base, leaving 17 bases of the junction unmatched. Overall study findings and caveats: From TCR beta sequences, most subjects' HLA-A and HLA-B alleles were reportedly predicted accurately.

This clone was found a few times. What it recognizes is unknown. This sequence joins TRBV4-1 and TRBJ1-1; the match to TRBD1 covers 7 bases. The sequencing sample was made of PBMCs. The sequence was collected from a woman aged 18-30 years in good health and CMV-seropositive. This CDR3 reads CASSQAMSVRGRDMNTEAFF. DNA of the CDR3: TGCGCCAGCAGCCAAGCAATGTCGGTAAGGGGGCGAGATATGAACACTGAAGCTTTCTTT.